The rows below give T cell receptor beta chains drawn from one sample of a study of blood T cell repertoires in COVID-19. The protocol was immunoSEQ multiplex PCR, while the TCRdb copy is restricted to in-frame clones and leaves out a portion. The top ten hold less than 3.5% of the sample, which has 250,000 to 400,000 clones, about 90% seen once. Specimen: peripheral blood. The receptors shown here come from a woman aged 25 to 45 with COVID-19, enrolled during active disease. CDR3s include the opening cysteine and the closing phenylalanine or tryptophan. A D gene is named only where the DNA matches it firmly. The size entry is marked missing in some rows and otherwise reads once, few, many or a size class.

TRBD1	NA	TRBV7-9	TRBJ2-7	TGTGCCAGCAGCTTATCAGGGGGCGGAAACGAGCAGTACTTC	CASSLSGGGNEQYF
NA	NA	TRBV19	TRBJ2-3	TGTGCCAGTAGTATAGGAGGCCGACTACAACGCACAGATACGCAGTATTTT	CASSIGGRLQRTDTQYF
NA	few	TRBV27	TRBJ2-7	TGTGCCAGCAGTTTATCGATAGCAGGGCCCGAGCAGTACTTC	CASSLSIAGPEQYF
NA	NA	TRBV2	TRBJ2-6	TGTGCCAGCAGTGATTCCAGGGGATTCCCCTCTGGGGCCAACGTCCTGACTTTC	CASSDSRGFPSGANVLTF
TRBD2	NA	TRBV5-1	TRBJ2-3	TGCGCCAGCAGCCCGGGACTAGACGCAGATACGCAGTATTTT	CASSPGLDADTQYF
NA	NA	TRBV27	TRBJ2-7	TGTGCCAGCAGTTTACGGGGATACGAGCAGTACTTC	CASSLRGYEQYF
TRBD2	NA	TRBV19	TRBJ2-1	TGTGCCAGTAGTATTTCGGCGGGAGAGGGGAATGAGCAGTTCTTC	CASSISAGEGNEQFF
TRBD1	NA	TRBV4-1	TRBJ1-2	TGCGCCAGCAGCCAAGGGGACAGGGCTTACCTTAACTATGGCTACACCTTC	CASSQGDRAYLNYGYTF
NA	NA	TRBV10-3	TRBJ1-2	TGTGCCATCAGTGAGTCTGCACAGCACTTCTATGGCTACACCTTC	CAISESAQHFYGYTF
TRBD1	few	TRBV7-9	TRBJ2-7	TGTGCCAGCAGCTCGGGACAGTTTTCCTACGAGCAGTACTTC	CASSSGQFSYEQYF
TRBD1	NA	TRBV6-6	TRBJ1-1	TGTGCCAGCAGTCTACAGCGACAGGGCGAAGCTTTCTTT	CASSLQRQGEAFF
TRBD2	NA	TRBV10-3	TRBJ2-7	TGTGCCATCAGTGAGCGGGAGGGCAACGAGCAGTACTTC	CAISEREGNEQYF
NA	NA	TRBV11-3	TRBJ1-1	TGTGCCAGCAGCTTACGGGGTTTTACTGAAGCTTTCTTT	CASSLRGFTEAFF
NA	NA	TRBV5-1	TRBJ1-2	TGCGCCAGCAGCTTGGTGGCGGGCGAGCGTGGCTACACCTTC	CASSLVAGERGYTF
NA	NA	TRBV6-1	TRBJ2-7	TGTGCCAGCAGTGAAACTAGAACCTACGAGCAGTACTTC	CASSETRTYEQYF
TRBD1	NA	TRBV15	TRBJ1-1	TGTGCCACCAGCAATGGACAGGGAAGGACTGAAGCTTTCTTT	CATSNGQGRTEAFF
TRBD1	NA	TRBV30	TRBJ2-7	TGTGCCTGGAGTGTACAGGGGCCTATGAGCGGGCAGTACTTC	CAWSVQGPMSGQYF
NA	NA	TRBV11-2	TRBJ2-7	TGTGCCAGCAGCTTTGGAACCTCGGGCTACGAGCAGTACTTC	CASSFGTSGYEQYF
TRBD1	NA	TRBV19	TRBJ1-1	TGTGCCAGTAGTCCGGGACAGGGGAGCACTGAAGCTTTCTTT	CASSPGQGSTEAFF
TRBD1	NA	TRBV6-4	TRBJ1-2	TGTGCCAGCAGTGAGGGAGGGGACAGGGGTCGGAGCTACACCTTC	CASSEGGDRGRSYTF
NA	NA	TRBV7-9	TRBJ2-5	TGTGCCAGCAGCTTATCCCGGACAGTGGGCCAAGAGACCCAGTACTTC	CASSLSRTVGQETQYF
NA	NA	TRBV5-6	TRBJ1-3	TGTGCCAGCAGCTTCTTCGGAGAGACCTCTGGAAACACCATATATTTT	CASSFFGETSGNTIYF
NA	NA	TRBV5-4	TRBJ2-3	TGTGCCAGCAGCTTTCTACAGGGATCGCCAGATACGCAGTATTTT	CASSFLQGSPDTQYF
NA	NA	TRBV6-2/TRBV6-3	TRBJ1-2	TGTGCCAGCAGTTTGAGGGTCACTAACTATGGCTACACCTTC	CASSLRVTNYGYTF
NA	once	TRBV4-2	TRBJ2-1	TGTGCCAGCAGCCAAGACCAGAATGAGCAGTTCTTC	CASSQDQNEQFF
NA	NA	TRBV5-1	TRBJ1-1	TGCGCCAGCAGACAGACAATTATGAACACTGAAGCTTTCTTT	CASRQTIMNTEAFF
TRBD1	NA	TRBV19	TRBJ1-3	TGTGCCAGCGGACAGGGGGGAAACACCATATATTTT	CASGQGGNTIYF
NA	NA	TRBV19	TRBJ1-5	TGTGCCAGTAGTACCTCAGGCTACAATCAGCCCCAGCATTTT	CASSTSGYNQPQHF
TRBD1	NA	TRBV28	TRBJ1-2	TGTGCCAGCACCACTGGGACAGGGAAGGAACGCTACACCTTC	CASTTGTGKERYTF
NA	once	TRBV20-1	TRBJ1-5	TGCAGTGCTAGTTTGGCAGAGGGCCAGCCCCAGCATTTT	CSASLAEGQPQHF
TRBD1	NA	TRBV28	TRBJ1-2	TGTGCCAGCAGTTTGATCTTCGACAGGGCAGAGGGCTACACCTTC	CASSLIFDRAEGYTF
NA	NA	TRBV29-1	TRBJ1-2	TGCAGCGTTGAGGTTGGCGGCGGGCGAGGTGGCTACACCTTC	CSVEVGGGRGGYTF
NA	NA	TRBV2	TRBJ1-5	TGTGCCAGCAGGAGGGGGGGTAGCAATCAGCCCCAGCATTTT	CASRRGGSNQPQHF
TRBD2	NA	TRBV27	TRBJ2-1	TGTGCCAGCGGTCAGCGGGAGAGTTACAATGAGCAGTTCTTC	CASGQRESYNEQFF
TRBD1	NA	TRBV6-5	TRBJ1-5	TGTGCCAGTAAACAGGGGAGCAATCAGCCCCAGCATTTT	CASKQGSNQPQHF
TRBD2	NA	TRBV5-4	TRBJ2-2	TGTGCCAGCAGCTTGGGTCTAGCGGGAGGCGTCGGGGAGCTGTTTTTT	CASSLGLAGGVGELFF
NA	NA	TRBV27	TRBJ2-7	TGTGCCAGCAGGGACATAAGCAACGAGCAGTACTTC	CASRDISNEQYF